This T cell receptor beta chain is drawn from a study of blood T cell repertoires in COVID-19. Germline assignment: CDR1 SGHRS and CDR2 YFSETQ. This CDR3 has 15 amino acids. Trimming removed 2 bases from V and 0 bases from J, with 9 bases in between. The data were produced by immunoSEQ multiplex PCR, yet TCRdb's version contains in-frame clones alone and is incomplete. The data contain fewer than 100,000 clones, around 86% of them singletons. The sequence derives from a man in his fifties or sixties with acute or convalescent COVID-19. J is TRBJ1-3 and V is TRBV5-1, with D unclear. Sequencing was done on a sample of peripheral blood. DNA of the CDR3: TGCGCCAGCAGCTTCGCGGGAATCTCTGGAAACACCATATATTTT. This codes for CASSFAGISGNTIYF.